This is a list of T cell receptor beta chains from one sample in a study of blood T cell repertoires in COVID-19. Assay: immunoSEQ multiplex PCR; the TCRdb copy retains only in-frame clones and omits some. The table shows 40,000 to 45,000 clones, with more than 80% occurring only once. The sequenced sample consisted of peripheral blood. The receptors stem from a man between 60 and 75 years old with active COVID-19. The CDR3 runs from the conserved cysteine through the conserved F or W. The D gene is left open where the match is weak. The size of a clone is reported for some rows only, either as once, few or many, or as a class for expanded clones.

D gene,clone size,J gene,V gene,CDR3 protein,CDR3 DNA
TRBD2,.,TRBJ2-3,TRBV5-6,CASSLLAGGPADTQYF,TGTGCCAGCAGCTTGTTAGCGGGAGGGCCAGCAGATACGCAGTATTTT
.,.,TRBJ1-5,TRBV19,CASSGGDSNQPQHF,TGTGCCAGTAGTGGGGGGGACAGCAATCAGCCCCAGCATTTT
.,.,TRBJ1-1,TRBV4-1,CASSHPQGLNTEAFF,TGCGCCAGCAGCCACCCACAGGGTCTGAACACTGAAGCTTTCTTT
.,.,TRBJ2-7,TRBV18,CASSATGYEQYF,TGTGCCAGCTCAGCGACAGGCTACGAGCAGTACTTC
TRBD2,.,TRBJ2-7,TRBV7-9,CASSLGTSGEQYF,TGTGCCAGCAGCTTAGGGACTAGCGGCGAGCAGTACTTC
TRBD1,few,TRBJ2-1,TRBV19,CASSITTGSYNEQFF,TGTGCCAGTAGTATCACGACAGGGTCCTACAATGAGCAGTTCTTC
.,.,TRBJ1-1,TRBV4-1,CASSQPELGVTTAFF,TGCGCCAGCAGCCAACCCGAGTTAGGTGTAACTACGGCTTTCTTT
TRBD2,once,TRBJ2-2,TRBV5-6,CASSSIAGVTLGELFF,TGTGCCAGCAGCTCTATAGCGGGAGTTACCTTAGGGGAGCTGTTTTTT
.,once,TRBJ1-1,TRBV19,CASSPGNLNTEAFF,TGTGCCAGTAGTCCCGGGAACCTGAACACTGAAGCTTTCTTT
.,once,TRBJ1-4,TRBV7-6,CASSLAGHSNEKLFF,TGTGCCAGCAGCTTAGCGGGACATTCAAATGAAAAACTGTTTTTT
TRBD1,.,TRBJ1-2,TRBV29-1,CSVVVTGINYGYTF,TGCAGCGTTGTGGTGACAGGGATTAACTATGGCTACACCTTC
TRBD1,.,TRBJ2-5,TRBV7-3,CASRGTEVQETQYF,TGTGCCAGCAGGGGGACAGAAGTTCAAGAGACCCAGTACTTC
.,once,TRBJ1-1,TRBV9,CASSVGRWTEAFF,TGTGCCAGCAGCGTGGGGCGCTGGACTGAAGCTTTCTTT
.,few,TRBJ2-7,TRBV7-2,CASSLDASNMGYEQYF,TGTGCCAGCAGCTTAGATGCTAGCAATATGGGGTACGAGCAGTACTTC
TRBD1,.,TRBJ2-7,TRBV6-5,CASSSPRQGSYEQYF,TGTGCCAGCAGTTCCCCTAGACAGGGTAGCTACGAGCAGTACTTC
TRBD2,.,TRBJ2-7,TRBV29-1,CSVVVAGSYEQYF,TGCAGCGTTGTGGTAGCGGGATCCTACGAGCAGTACTTC
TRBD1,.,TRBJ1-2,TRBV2,CASSPGQGWGGYTF,TGTGCCAGCAGTCCGGGACAGGGATGGGGGGGCTACACCTTC
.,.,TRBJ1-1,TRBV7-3,CASSPTGGEVNTEAFF,TGTGCCAGCAGCCCTACTGGGGGGGAAGTGAACACTGAAGCTTTCTTT
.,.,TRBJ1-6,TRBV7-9,CASSLVTGDNSPLHF,TGTGCCAGCAGCTTAGTGACGGGGGACAATTCACCCCTCCACTTT
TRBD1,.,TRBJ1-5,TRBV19,CASRRDRNSNQPQHF,TGTGCCAGTAGGCGGGACAGAAATAGCAATCAGCCCCAGCATTTT
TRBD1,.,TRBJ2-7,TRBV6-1,CASSDLDRALSEQYF,TGTGCCAGCAGTGACCTGGACAGGGCCCTGAGCGAGCAGTACTTC
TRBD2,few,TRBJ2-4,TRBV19,CASSSGLAGVVAKNIQYF,TGTGCCAGTAGTTCGGGACTAGCGGGAGTGGTAGCCAAAAACATTCAGTACTTC
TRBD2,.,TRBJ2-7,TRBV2,CASGLTSGGSYEQYF,TGTGCCAGCGGCCTTACTAGCGGGGGATCCTACGAGCAGTACTTC
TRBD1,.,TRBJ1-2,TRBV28,CASTLPGGTIYGYTF,TGTGCCAGCACCCTGCCAGGGGGCACGATCTATGGCTACACCTTC
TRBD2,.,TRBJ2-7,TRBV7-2,CASSLGGTSGVEQYF,TGTGCCAGCAGCTTAGGTGGGACTAGTGGGGTCGAGCAGTACTTC
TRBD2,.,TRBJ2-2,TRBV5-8,CASSTGTSGYTGELFF,TGTGCCAGCAGCACAGGGACTAGCGGATACACCGGGGAGCTGTTTTTT
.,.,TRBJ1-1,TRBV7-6,CASSFLAMNTEAFF,TGTGCCAGCAGCTTTCTAGCCATGAACACTGAAGCTTTCTTT
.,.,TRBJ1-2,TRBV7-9,CASSSFSRDMANYGYTF,TGTGCCAGCAGCTCTTTCTCCCGGGACATGGCCAACTATGGCTACACCTTC
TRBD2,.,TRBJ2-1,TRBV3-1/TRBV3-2,CASRVSGRAANEQFF,TGTGCCAGCAGGGTAAGCGGGAGGGCCGCCAATGAGCAGTTCTTC
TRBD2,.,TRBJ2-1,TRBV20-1,CSASMLAGSSYNEQFF,TGCAGTGCTAGTATGCTAGCGGGAAGCTCCTACAATGAGCAGTTCTTC
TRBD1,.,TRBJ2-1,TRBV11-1,CASSSTGGLYNEQFF,TGTGCCAGCAGCTCGACAGGGGGCCTTTACAATGAGCAGTTCTTC
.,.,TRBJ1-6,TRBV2,CASSDRRVSSDSPLHF,TGTGCCAGCAGTGATAGGAGGGTTTCTTCGGATTCACCCCTCCACTTT
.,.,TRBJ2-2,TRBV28,CASSYYSGNTGELFF,TGTGCCAGCAGTTACTATAGCGGGAACACCGGGGAGCTGTTTTTT